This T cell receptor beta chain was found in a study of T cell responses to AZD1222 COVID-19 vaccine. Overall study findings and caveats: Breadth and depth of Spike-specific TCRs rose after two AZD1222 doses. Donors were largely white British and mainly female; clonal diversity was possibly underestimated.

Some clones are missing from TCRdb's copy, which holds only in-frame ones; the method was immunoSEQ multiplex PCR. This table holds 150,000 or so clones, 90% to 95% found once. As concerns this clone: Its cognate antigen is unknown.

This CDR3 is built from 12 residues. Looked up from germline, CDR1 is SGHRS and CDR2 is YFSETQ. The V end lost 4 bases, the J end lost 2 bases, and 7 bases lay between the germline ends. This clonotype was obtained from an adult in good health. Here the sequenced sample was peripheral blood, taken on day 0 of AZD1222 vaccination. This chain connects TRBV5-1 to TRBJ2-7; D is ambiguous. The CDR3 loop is CASSIQPYEQYF. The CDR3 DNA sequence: TGCGCCAGCAGCATTCAACCCTACGAGCAGTACTTC.